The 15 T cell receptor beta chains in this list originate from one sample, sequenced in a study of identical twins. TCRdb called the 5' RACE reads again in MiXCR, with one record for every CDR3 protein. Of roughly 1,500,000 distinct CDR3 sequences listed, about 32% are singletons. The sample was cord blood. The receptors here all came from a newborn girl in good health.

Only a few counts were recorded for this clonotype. This CDR3 is CASSMRLGSYNEQFF. CDR3 nucleotides: TGTGCCAGCAGCATGCGACTAGGCTCCTACAATGAGCAGTTCTTC. V usage is TRBV7-9 and J usage is TRBJ2-1, with TRBD2 as a possible D gene (6 bases). Germline CDR1 SEHNR, CDR2 FQNEAQ (reference sequence). CDR3 size: 15 residues. Trimming pared 5 bases from V and 0 bases from J, leaving 11 bases between. Complete variable domain (other parts from reference TRBV7-9 and TRBJ2-1): DTGVSQNPRHKITKRGQNVTFRCDPISEHNRLYWYRQTLGQGPEFLTYFQNEAQLEKSRLLSDRFSAERPKGSFSTLEIQRTEQGDSAMYLCASSMRLGSYNEQFFGPGTRLTVL.

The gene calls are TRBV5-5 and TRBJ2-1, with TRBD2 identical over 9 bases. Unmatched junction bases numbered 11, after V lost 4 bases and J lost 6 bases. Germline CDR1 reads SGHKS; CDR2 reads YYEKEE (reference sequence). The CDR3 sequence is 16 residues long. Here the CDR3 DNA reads TGTGCCAGCAGCCTTTGGTCAGCGGGAGGACGCAATGAGCAGTTCTTC. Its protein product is CASSLWSAGGRNEQFF.

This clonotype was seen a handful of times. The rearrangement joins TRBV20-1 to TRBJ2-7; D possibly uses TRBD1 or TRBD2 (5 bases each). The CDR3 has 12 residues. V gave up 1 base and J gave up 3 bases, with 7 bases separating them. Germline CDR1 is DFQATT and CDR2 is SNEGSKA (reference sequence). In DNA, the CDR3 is TGCAGTGCTAGAGGGGACCACTACGAGCAGTACTTC. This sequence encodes CSARGDHYEQYF.

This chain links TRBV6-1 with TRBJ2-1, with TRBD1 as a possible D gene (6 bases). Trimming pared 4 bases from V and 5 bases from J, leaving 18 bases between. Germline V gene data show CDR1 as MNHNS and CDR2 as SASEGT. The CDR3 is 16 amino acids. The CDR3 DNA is TGTGCCAGCAGTGTCTGGGGGCGCGGCGGCCACAATGAGCAGTTCTTC. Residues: CASSVWGRGGHNEQFF.

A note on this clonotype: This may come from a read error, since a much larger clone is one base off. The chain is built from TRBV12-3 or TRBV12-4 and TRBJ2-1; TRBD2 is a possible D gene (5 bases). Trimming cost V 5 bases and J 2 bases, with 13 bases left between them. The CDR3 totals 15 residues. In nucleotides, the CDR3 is TGTGCCAGCAGTCTCCCCCCTAGCCCCTACAATGAGCAGTTCTTC. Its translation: CASSLPPSPYNEQFF.

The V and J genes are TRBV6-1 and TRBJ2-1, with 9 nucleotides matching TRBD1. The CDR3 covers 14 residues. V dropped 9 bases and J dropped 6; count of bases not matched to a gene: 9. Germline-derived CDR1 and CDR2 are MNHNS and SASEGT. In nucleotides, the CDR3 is TGTGCCAGTAGACCGGGACAGGGTGCCAATGAGCAGTTCTTC. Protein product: CASRPGQGANEQFF.

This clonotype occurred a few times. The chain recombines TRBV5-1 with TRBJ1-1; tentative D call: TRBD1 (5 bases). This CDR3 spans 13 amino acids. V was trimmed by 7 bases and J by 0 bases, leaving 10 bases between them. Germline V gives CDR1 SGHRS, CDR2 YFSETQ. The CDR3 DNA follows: TGCGCCAGCGCGGGGGAGATGAACACTGAAGCTTTCTTT. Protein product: CASAGEMNTEAFF.

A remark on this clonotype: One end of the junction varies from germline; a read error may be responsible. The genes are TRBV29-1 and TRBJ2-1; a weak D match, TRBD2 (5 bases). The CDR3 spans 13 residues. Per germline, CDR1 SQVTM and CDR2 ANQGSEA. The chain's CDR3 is CSVASSSHNEQFF. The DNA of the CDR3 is TGCAGCGTTGCTTCTAGCTCCCACAATGAGCAGTTCTTC.

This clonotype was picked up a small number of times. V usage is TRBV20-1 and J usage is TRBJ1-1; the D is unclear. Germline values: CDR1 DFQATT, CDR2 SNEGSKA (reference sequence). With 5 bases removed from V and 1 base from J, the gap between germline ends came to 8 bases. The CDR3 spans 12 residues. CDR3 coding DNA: TGCAGTGCTGATAGGAGGAACACTGAAGCTTTCTTT. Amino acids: CSADRRNTEAFF.

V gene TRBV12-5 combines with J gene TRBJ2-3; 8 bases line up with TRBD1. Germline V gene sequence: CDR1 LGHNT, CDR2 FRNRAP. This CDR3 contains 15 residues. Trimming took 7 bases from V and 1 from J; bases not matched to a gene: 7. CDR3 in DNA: TGTGCTAGTGCCCTTGGGGGACAGGGCACAGATACGCAGTATTTT. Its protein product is CASALGGQGTDTQYF. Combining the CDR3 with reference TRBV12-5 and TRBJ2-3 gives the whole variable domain DARVTQTPRHKVTEMGQEVTMRCQPILGHNTVFWYRQTMMQGLELLAYFRNRAPLDDSGMPKDRFSAEMPDATLATLKIQPSEPRDSAVYFCASALGGQGTDTQYFGPGTRLTVL.

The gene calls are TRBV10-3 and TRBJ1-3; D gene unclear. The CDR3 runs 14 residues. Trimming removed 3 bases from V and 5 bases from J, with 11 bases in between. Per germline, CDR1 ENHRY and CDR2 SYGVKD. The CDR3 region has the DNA TGTGCCATCAGTGAATCGGTAGCCCGAAACACCATATATTTT. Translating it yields CAISESVARNTIYF.

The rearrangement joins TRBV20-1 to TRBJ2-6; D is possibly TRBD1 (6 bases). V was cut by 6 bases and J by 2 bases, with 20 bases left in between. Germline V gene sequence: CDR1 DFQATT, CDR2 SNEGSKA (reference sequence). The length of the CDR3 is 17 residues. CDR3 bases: TGCAGTGCAGAAGAGGTTTACAGGGACGCTGGGGCCAACGTCCTGACTTTC. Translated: CSAEEVYRDAGANVLTF.

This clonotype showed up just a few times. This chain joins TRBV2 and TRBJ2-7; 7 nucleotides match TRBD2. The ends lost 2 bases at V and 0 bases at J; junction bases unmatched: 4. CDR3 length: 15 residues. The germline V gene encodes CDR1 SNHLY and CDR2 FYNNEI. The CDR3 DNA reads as TGTGCCAGCAGTGAAAGTCCTAGCGGCTCCTACGAGCAGTACTTC. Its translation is CASSESPSGSYEQYF. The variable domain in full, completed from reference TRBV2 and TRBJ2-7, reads EPEVTQTPSHQVTQMGQEVILRCVPISNHLYFYWYRQILGQKVEFLVSFYNNEISEKSEIFDDQFSVERPDGSNFTLKIRSTKLEDSAMYFCASSESPSGSYEQYFGPGTRLTVT.

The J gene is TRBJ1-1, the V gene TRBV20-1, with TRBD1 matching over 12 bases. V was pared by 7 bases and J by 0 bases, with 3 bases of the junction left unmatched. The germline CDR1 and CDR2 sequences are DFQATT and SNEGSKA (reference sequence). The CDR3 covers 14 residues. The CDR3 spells CSGDRGRLNTEAFF. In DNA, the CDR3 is TGCAGTGGGGACAGGGGGCGGCTGAACACTGAAGCTTTCTTT.

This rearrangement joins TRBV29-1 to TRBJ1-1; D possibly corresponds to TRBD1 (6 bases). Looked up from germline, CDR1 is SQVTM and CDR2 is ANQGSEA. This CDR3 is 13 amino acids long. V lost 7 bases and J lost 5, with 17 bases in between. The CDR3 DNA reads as TGCAGCGGCAACAGGGTTTTCGTTACTGAAGCTTTCTTT. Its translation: CSGNRVFVTEAFF.